This T cell receptor beta chain was identified in a study of cytomegalovirus exposure and HLA in healthy donors. Germline CDR1 and CDR2: MGHDK and SYGVNS. The CDR3 has 14 amino acids. V was cut by 7 bases and J by 2 bases, with 11 bases left in between. PCR primers comprised 60 Vbeta and 13 Jbeta primers. Only in-frame clones appear in the TCRdb table, and some are missing; sequencing was by immunoSEQ multiplex PCR. The profile shows over 150,000 clones, under 90% of them singletons. The sequenced sample was PBMCs. The gene calls are TRBV25-1 and TRBJ2-2; D uncertain. The receptor comes from a young man in good health and CMV-seropositive. CDR3 nucleotides: TGTGCCAGCACCGAAGAGGAAAACACCGGGGAGCTGTTTTTT. This sequence encodes CASTEEENTGELFF.